This T cell receptor (beta chain) was retrieved from a study of T cell responses to AZD1222 COVID-19 vaccine. About the research overall: Pooling covered second doses at about 4 or about 12 weeks. Study results and limitations: Close to half of all spike-specific TCRs reportedly target regions of the variants that are unmutated. Repertoires were collected only later (after the peak T cell response had occurred).

The table came from immunoSEQ multiplex PCR; TCRdb's copy has only in-frame clones and leaves some out. In the table there are approximately 110,000 clones, just under 95% of which are singletons. About this clone: Its antigen is undetermined.

Germline CDR1 reads MNHNS; CDR2 reads SASEGT. This CDR3 is built from 15 residues. Trimming left V 0 bases short and J 7 bases short, with 10 bases between. The clonotype was recovered from an adult in good health. The chain employs TRBV6-1 and TRBJ1-6; possibly TRBD1 for D (5 bases). Sequenced here: peripheral blood, sampled on day 0 of AZD1222 vaccination. Written as DNA, the CDR3 is TGTGCCAGCAGTGAAGCGAGGGGATTGAATTCACCCCTCCACTTT. Protein product: CASSEARGLNSPLHF.